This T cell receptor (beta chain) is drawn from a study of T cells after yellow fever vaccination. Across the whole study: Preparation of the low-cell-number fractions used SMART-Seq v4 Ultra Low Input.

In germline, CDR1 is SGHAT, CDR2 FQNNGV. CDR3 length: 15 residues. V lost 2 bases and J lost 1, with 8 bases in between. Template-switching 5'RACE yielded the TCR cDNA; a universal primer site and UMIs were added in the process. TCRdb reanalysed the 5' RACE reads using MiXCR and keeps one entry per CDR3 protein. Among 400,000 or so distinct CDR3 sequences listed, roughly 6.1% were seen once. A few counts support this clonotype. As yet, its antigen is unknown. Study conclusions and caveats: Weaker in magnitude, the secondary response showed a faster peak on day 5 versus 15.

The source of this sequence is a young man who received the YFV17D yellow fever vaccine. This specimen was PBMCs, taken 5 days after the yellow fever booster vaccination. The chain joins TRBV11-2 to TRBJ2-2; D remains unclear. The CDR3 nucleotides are TGTGCCAGCAGCTTAATGCGCGGGAACACCGGGGAGCTGTTTTTT. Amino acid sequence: CASSLMRGNTGELFF.